This TCR beta chain comes out of a study of regulatory T cells in long-lasting Graves disease. The CDR3 is 16 residues long. V gave up 2 bases and J gave up 1 base, with 13 bases separating them. The germline V gene has CDR1 SGHAT and CDR2 FQNNGV. Time point indicated: newly diagnosed GD, antithyroid drugs for less than 3 months. The TCR library was made from RNA that had been extracted from PBMCs in TRIzol. Sequencing libraries for TCR beta were prepared with iRepertoire HTBI primers and Arm-PCR of CDR3 regions. In TCRdb, the multiplex PCR reads were re-called with MiXCR into one record per CDR3 protein. The repertoire includes fewer than 650,000 distinct CDR3 sequences, approximately 15% of them detected once, and 15% to 20% sits in the top ten. Ten or more counts support this clonotype. These data were also reused for a study on T cells in Graves' hyperthyroidism and ophthalmopathy.

This chain connects TRBV11-2 to TRBJ2-3; D is undetermined. This receptor was identified in a woman aged 30 to 39 with Graves disease. The specimen comprised peripheral blood mononuclear cells (PBMCs), sampled at new diagnosis, from a patient treated with antithyroid drugs. The CDR3 loop is CASSLSVGIRTDTQYF. In DNA, the CDR3 is TGTGCCAGCAGCTTAAGTGTGGGGATTCGCACAGATACGCAGTATTTT.